These 30 T cell receptor beta chains originate from one sample sequenced in a study of shared clonotypes between healthy human individuals. Selected positively for CCR7 and CD45RO-negative, naive CD8 cells excluded terminally differentiated effector memory CD45RA+ cells. Profiled with immunoSEQ multiplex PCR; TCRdb holds only in-frame clones, not every one. The sample holds roughly 2,000,000 clones, 93% seen once. Sequenced sample: naive CD8+ T cells from PBMCs. Receptor source: a man aged 18 to 30 in good health. Some clones in this sample may be carry-over from other donors' samples.

The rearrangement joins TRBV5-4 to TRBJ2-3, with TRBD2 matching over 12 bases. Trimming removed 1 base from V and 10 bases from J; junction bases left unmatched: 13. The CDR3 loop spans 17 amino acids. CDR1 SGHNT and CDR2 YYREEE come from the germline V gene (reference sequence). The CDR3 coding sequence is TGTGCCAGCAGCTTGTCCCTAGCGGGAGGGGGTTTCTCGTCGCAGTATTTT. Its translation: CASSLSLAGGGFSSQYF.

This chain connects TRBV9 to TRBJ2-1; D might be TRBD2 (5 bases). Trimming cost V 3 bases and J 0 bases, with 7 bases left between them. This CDR3 contains 14 residues. Germline CDR1 is SGDLS and CDR2 is YYNGEE. CDR3 amino acids: CASSAGDSYNEQFF. CDR3 coding DNA: TGTGCCAGCAGCGCCGGGGACTCCTACAATGAGCAGTTCTTC.

The V and J genes are TRBV6-1 and TRBJ2-1; 8 positions match TRBD2. The CDR3 loop spans 14 amino acids. Germline-derived CDR1 and CDR2 are MNHNS and SASEGT. With V trimmed by 10 bases and J by 0 bases, 5 bases remained unmatched. The CDR3 DNA reads TGTGCCACGGGAGGGCCGAGCTCCTACAATGAGCAGTTCTTC. Translating it yields CATGGPSSYNEQFF.

The chain is built from TRBV9 and TRBJ1-2; D not certain. V was trimmed by 4 bases and J by 4 bases, leaving 20 bases between them. This CDR3 is built from 16 residues. The germline gives CDR1 SGDLS, CDR2 YYNGEE. CDR3 in amino acids: CASSPRTAVIGYGYTF. The CDR3 DNA reads TGTGCCAGCAGCCCTCGGACGGCCGTCATCGGCTATGGCTACACCTTC.

The genes are TRBV7-6 and TRBJ2-2, with 14 bases aligning to TRBD2. The CDR3 length is 19 residues. The junction had 8 bases not matched to a gene; V was cut back by 4 bases and J by 1 base. Germline V lookup: CDR1 SGHVS, CDR2 FNYEAQ. DNA of the CDR3: TGTGCCAGCAGCTCTGGACTAGCGGGAGGCGAGAAGAACACCGGGGAGCTGTTTTTT. It is translated as CASSSGLAGGEKNTGELFF.

The rearrangement links TRBV4-3 to TRBJ2-7; a weak D match, TRBD2 (5 bases). V lost 2 bases and J lost 2, with 13 bases in between. This CDR3 region has 15 residues. Germline V lookup: CDR1 LGHNA, CDR2 YSLEER. The CDR3 sequence: CASSQRAGQAYEQYF. In DNA form, the CDR3 reads TGCGCCAGCAGCCAACGTGCGGGTCAAGCCTACGAGCAGTACTTC.

The chain has TRBV5-6 and TRBJ2-2; D is unresolved. The V gene's germline CDR1 is SGHDT and CDR2 YYEEEE. The CDR3 has 13 amino acids. Trimming left V 1 base short and J 1 base short, with 2 bases between. Here the CDR3 DNA reads TGTGCCAGCAGCTTGATGAACACCGGGGAGCTGTTTTTT. Translated, it gives CASSLMNTGELFF. The full variable domain, with the rest looked up from reference TRBV5-6 and TRBJ2-2, is DAGVTQSPTHLIKTRGQQVTLRCSPKSGHDTVSWYQQALGQGPQFIFQYYEEEERQRGNFPDRFSGHQFPNYSSELNVNALLLGDSALYLCASSLMNTGELFFGEGSRLTVL.

The genes are TRBV7-8 and TRBJ2-5; the match to TRBD2 covers 7 bases. Germline lookup yields CDR1 SGHVS and CDR2 FQNEAQ. V trimming: 0 bases; J trimming: 4 bases; junction bases outside the gene matches: 8. This CDR3 has 16 residues. The CDR3 bases are TGTGCCAGCAGCTTAGCGTCAGGACTAGATCGAGAGACCCAGTACTTC. It encodes CASSLASGLDRETQYF.

The chain joins TRBV28 to TRBJ2-7; 10 positions agree with TRBD1. The J segment lost 3 bases and the V segment lost 8 bases, leaving 7 bases of the junction unmatched. This CDR3 is built from 14 residues. Per the germline V gene, CDR1 is MDHEN and CDR2 is SYDVKM. For the CDR3, the DNA is TGTGCCAGCGTGCGGACAGGGGGAGACTACGAGCAGTACTTC. Translation: CASVRTGGDYEQYF.

This chain joins TRBV7-8 and TRBJ2-5; 9 bases agree with TRBD2. CDR1 is SGHVS and CDR2 is FQNEAQ in the germline V gene. V gave up 4 bases and J gave up 1 base; unmatched junction bases: 13. CDR3 length: 18 amino acids. CDR3 nucleotides: TGTGCCAGCAGCTCTGGACTAGCGTCCCGCCGAATCCAAGAGACCCAGTACTTC. Protein sequence: CASSSGLASRRIQETQYF.

The table lists this clone with a count of one. In the same sample, other DNA sequences code for this CDR3. V is TRBV27 and J is TRBJ2-1; unclear D gene. The CDR3 runs to 11 residues. Germline-derived CDR1 and CDR2 are MNHEY and SMNVEV (reference sequence). V was pared by 5 bases and J by 6 bases, with 5 bases between. In nucleotides, the CDR3 is TGTGCCAGCAGTCCCGGCAATGAGCAGTTCTTC. It specifies CASSPGNEQFF.

J is TRBJ2-2 and V is TRBV12-2; no DNA check was done on the table's D call, TRBD1. TRBV12-2 is deemed a pseudogene. This CDR3 spans 17 amino acids. CDR3 sequence reads: CASRLDLRGQVTGELFF. For the CDR3, the DNA is TGTGCAAGTCGCTTAGATCTTCGCGGACAGGTGACCGGGGAGCTGTTTTTT.

The rearrangement uses TRBV7-9 and TRBJ1-1; tentative D call: TRBD1 (5 bases). This CDR3 comprises 14 residues. The V and J ends lost 3 bases and 3 bases respectively, with 11 bases between them. The germline V gene has CDR1 SEHNR and CDR2 FQNEAQ (reference sequence). Here the CDR3 reads CASSFGGSDTEAFF. For the CDR3, the DNA is TGTGCCAGCAGCTTTGGGGGGTCGGACACTGAAGCTTTCTTT.

This chain links TRBV27 with TRBJ2-1, with D possibly matching TRBD2 (5 bases). Per the germline V gene, CDR1 is MNHEY and CDR2 is SMNVEV (reference sequence). V was trimmed by 4 bases and J by 4 bases, leaving 11 bases between them. The length of the CDR3 is 14 residues. The CDR3 loop is CASSWRVGYNEQFF. The CDR3 bases are TGTGCCAGCAGTTGGCGGGTGGGTTACAATGAGCAGTTCTTC.

The rearrangement links TRBV28 to TRBJ2-3, with 9 bases fitting TRBD2. The junction had 12 bases not matched to a gene; V was cut back by 5 bases and J by 6 bases. Germline CDR1 and CDR2: MDHEN and SYDVKM. CDR3 length: 16 amino acids. CDR3 sequence: CASSPRTSVISDTQYF. The CDR3 coding sequence is TGTGCCAGCAGTCCGCGGACTAGCGTTATTTCTGATACGCAGTATTTT.

The V call is TRBV9, the J call TRBJ2-5; no firm D call. With 4 bases removed from V and 0 bases from J, the gap between germline ends came to 16 bases. Germline V gene data show CDR1 as SGDLS and CDR2 as YYNGEE. This CDR3 is 16 amino acids long. CDR3 DNA sequence: TGTGCCAGCAGCCGCCATTGGCGGTTGAACCAAGAGACCCAGTACTTC. Amino acid sequence: CASSRHWRLNQETQYF.

The V call is TRBV14, the J call TRBJ1-2; D unresolved. Trimming cost V 1 base and J 4 bases, with 16 bases left between them. The CDR3 has 16 residues. Germline CDR1 and CDR2: SGHDN and FVKESK. The CDR3 here is CASSQAISPLGYGYTF. CDR3 DNA sequence: TGTGCCAGCAGCCAAGCGATTAGTCCGCTAGGCTATGGCTACACCTTC.

The rearrangement uses TRBV7-6 and TRBJ2-3; D is ambiguous. The V gene lost 4 bases and the J gene lost 4 bases, with 12 bases spanning the gap. The CDR3 has 14 amino acids. CDR1 is SGHVS, CDR2 FNYEAQ, per germline. The CDR3 loop reads CASSYRVQADTQYF. The CDR3 nucleotides read TGTGCCAGCAGCTATCGGGTACAAGCAGATACGCAGTATTTT.

This rearrangement joins TRBV25-1 to TRBJ1-5; TRBD1 matches 7 bases. J lost 9 bases, V lost 4 bases, and 6 bases had no gene match. There are 13 residues in the CDR3. Germline V gene lookup returns CDR1 MGHDK and CDR2 SYGVNS. The CDR3 loop reads CASSGQGVVPQHF. In DNA form, the CDR3 reads TGTGCCAGCAGTGGCCAGGGGGTCGTGCCCCAGCATTTT.

This clone appeared once. V is TRBV5-1 and J is TRBJ2-1; D call uncertain. Germline V gene sequence: CDR1 SGHRS, CDR2 YFSETQ. The CDR3 is made up of 13 amino acids. The V gene lost 0 bases and the J gene lost 6 bases, with 7 bases spanning the gap. The CDR3 loop reads CASSLGVGNEQFF. The CDR3 DNA sequence: TGCGCCAGCAGCTTGGGGGTCGGCAATGAGCAGTTCTTC.

The V gene is TRBV6-1, the J gene TRBJ2-1, with TRBD2 matching 7 bases. The CDR3 extends over 15 amino acids. Per germline, CDR1 MNHNS and CDR2 SASEGT. With 2 bases clipped from V and 5 bases from J, the junction kept 6 bases outside the gene matches. The CDR3 region has the DNA TGTGCCAGCAGTGAATGGTGGGAGGGCCACAATGAGCAGTTCTTC. It yields the protein CASSEWWEGHNEQFF.

Points on this clone: Different DNA sequences within this sample yield the same CDR3. The chain is built from TRBV9 and TRBJ2-1; D is unresolved. The CDR3 length is 15 residues. The V gene's germline CDR1 is SGDLS and CDR2 YYNGEE. V lost 4 bases to trimming and J lost 0 bases, with 11 bases between them. CDR3 residues: CASSPRGSSYNEQFF. The CDR3 region has the DNA TGTGCCAGCAGCCCCCGCGGCAGCTCCTACAATGAGCAGTTCTTC. Complete variable domain (other parts from reference TRBV9 and TRBJ2-1): DSGVTQTPKHLITATGQRVTLRCSPRSGDLSVYWYQQSLDQGLQFLIQYYNGEERAKGNILERFSAQQFPDLHSELNLSSLELGDSALYFCASSPRGSSYNEQFFGPGTRLTVL.

In the case of this clone: In the same sample, other DNA sequences code for this CDR3. The chain employs TRBV27 and TRBJ2-1, with D perhaps TRBD1 (5 bases). V lost 6 bases and J 0 bases, leaving 15 bases between the germline ends. The CDR3 contains 16 residues. Per germline, CDR1 MNHEY and CDR2 SMNVEV (reference sequence). This chain's CDR3 is CASSLWGGSSYNEQFF. The CDR3 DNA follows: TGTGCCAGCAGCCTCTGGGGCGGAAGCTCCTACAATGAGCAGTTCTTC.

The chain combines TRBV12-5 with TRBJ2-7; tentatively, D is TRBD1 or TRBD2 (7 bases each). Germline CDR1 LGHNT, CDR2 FRNRAP. CDR3 length: 16 amino acids. Trimming removed 5 bases from V and 5 bases from J, with 22 bases in between. CDR3 in amino acids: CASGTDREGVVDEQYF. CDR3 sequence (DNA): TGTGCTAGTGGTACTGACAGGGAGGGGGTAGTAGACGAGCAGTACTTC.

This rearrangement joins TRBV6-5 to TRBJ2-7; D unresolved. V gave up 2 bases and J gave up 3 bases, with 8 bases separating them. Germline V gene sequence: CDR1 MNHEY, CDR2 SVGAGI. The CDR3 spans 13 residues. CDR3 amino acids: CASSYDTGYEQYF. In DNA, the CDR3 is TGTGCCAGCAGTTACGACACGGGCTACGAGCAGTACTTC.

The genes are TRBV29-1 and TRBJ1-2, with TRBD1 as a possible D gene (6 bases). Per the germline V gene, CDR1 is SQVTM and CDR2 is ANQGSEA. Trimming pared 7 bases from V and 4 bases from J, leaving 16 bases between. CDR3 length: 13 amino acids. CDR3 DNA: TGCAGCGCCACAGCGGGGGGCTTCTATGGCTACACCTTC. Translation gives CSATAGGFYGYTF.

This rearrangement joins TRBV7-9 to TRBJ1-3; 7 bases are a match to TRBD1. J gave up 0 bases and V 11 bases, and 10 bases lay outside the gene matches. Germline CDR1 SEHNR, CDR2 FQNEAQ (reference sequence). This CDR3 region has 15 residues. CDR3 in amino acids: CAGGDRSFSGNTIYF. The CDR3 bases are TGTGCCGGGGGGGACAGAAGTTTCTCTGGAAACACCATATATTTT.

The chain is built from TRBV20-1 and TRBJ1-2, with TRBD1 matching over 8 bases. The CDR3 loop spans 11 amino acids. With V trimmed by 6 bases and J by 10 bases, 7 bases remained unmatched. Germline assignment: CDR1 DFQATT and CDR2 SNEGSKA (reference sequence). The CDR3: CSALGQGSYTF. CDR3 DNA sequence: TGCAGTGCCCTTGGACAGGGTTCCTACACCTTC.

The chain carries TRBV27 and TRBJ1-5; D uncertain. The V end was cut by 0 bases, the J end by 7 bases, with 10 bases between. CDR1 and CDR2 from the germline V gene are MNHEY and SMNVEV (reference sequence). This CDR3 has 14 residues. In nucleotides, the CDR3 is TGTGCCAGCAGTTTATCGCCCGCCGTCCAGCCCCAGCATTTT. It is translated as CASSLSPAVQPQHF.

Comment on this clone: Other DNA sequences in this specimen translate into the identical CDR3. The V and J genes are TRBV28 and TRBJ2-5; TRBD1 matches 9 bases. This CDR3 spans 14 amino acids. V dropped 4 bases and J dropped 4; count of bases not matched to a gene: 4. Per germline, CDR1 MDHEN and CDR2 SYDVKM. CDR3 nucleotide sequence: TGTGCCAGCAGTTCGGGACAGGGAGGAGAGACCCAGTACTTC. This gives the protein CASSSGQGGETQYF.